This TCR beta chain was identified in a study of blood T cell repertoires in COVID-19. This CDR3 is built from 16 residues. J was trimmed by 4 bases and V by 4 bases; bases with no gene match: 6. The V gene's germline CDR1 is MNHEY and CDR2 SVGAGI. Some clones are missing from TCRdb's copy, which holds only in-frame ones; the method was immunoSEQ multiplex PCR. The sample contains roughly 260,000 clones, approximately 86% of which appear only once. Sequencing used PBMCs or T cells enriched from blood (not recorded which). The chain uses TRBV6-5 and TRBJ2-1, with 11 bases that match TRBD2. This clonotype was obtained from a woman aged 18-30 years who had recovered from COVID-19. The CDR3 spells CASSSGLAGGYNEQFF. DNA of the CDR3: TGTGCCAGCAGTTCTGGACTAGCGGGCGGGTACAATGAGCAGTTCTTC.